These 26 T cell receptor beta chains originate from one sample sequenced in a study of OX40 agonist ivuxolimab in advanced cancers. TCRdb's copy holds only in-frame clones and misses some; the assay was immunoSEQ multiplex PCR. Seen here are 40,000 or so clones, about nine tenths observed once, and the top ten hold less than 9.5%. This sample comprised CD4+ or CD8+ T cells sorted from blood, obtained in a trial of the OX40 agonist ivuxolimab. Receptors were obtained from an adult with an advanced solid tumor such as melanoma, head and neck, liver or kidney cancer.

The chain recombines TRBV5-1 with TRBJ2-2, with 12 bases fitting TRBD2. V dropped 4 bases and J dropped 4; count of bases not matched to a gene: 5. The germline gives CDR1 SGHRS, CDR2 YFSETQ. The length of the CDR3 is 16 residues. This CDR3 reads CASSPRLAGVTGELFF. For the CDR3, the DNA is TGCGCCAGCAGCCCTCGACTAGCGGGAGTCACCGGGGAGCTGTTTTTT.

This sequence joins TRBV27 and TRBJ1-5; no clear D gene. This CDR3 is 15 amino acids long. The germline gives CDR1 MNHEY, CDR2 SMNVEV (reference sequence). V dropped 2 bases and J dropped 1 base, with 9 bases sitting between them. The CDR3 sequence: CASSLGGSSNQPQHF. CDR3 in DNA: TGTGCCAGCAGTTTAGGAGGGTCGAGCAATCAGCCCCAGCATTTT.

The genes are TRBV28 and TRBJ1-5; 10 nucleotides line up with TRBD1. The germline V gene encodes CDR1 MDHEN and CDR2 SYDVKM. J gave up 5 bases and V 4 bases, and 11 bases lay outside the gene matches. CDR3 length equals 17 residues. This chain's CDR3 is CASSSPGTGVFDQPQHF. In DNA form, the CDR3 reads TGTGCCAGCAGTTCCCCCGGGACAGGGGTTTTCGATCAGCCCCAGCATTTT. Full variable domain (remainder filled in from reference TRBV28 and TRBJ1-5): DVKVTQSSRYLVKRTGEKVFLECVQDMDHENMFWYRQDPGLGLRLIYFSYDVKMKEKGDIPEGYSVSREKKERFSLILESASTNQTSMYLCASSSPGTGVFDQPQHFGDGTRLSIL.

CDR3: CASRSLGANEKLFF. The CDR3 region has the DNA TGTGCCAGCAGGTCCCTCGGGGCTAATGAAAAACTGTTTTTT. The chain joins TRBV27 to TRBJ1-4; no clear D gene. CDR1 MNHEY and CDR2 SMNVEV come from the germline V gene (reference sequence). Between the trimmed V and J ends, which lost 6 bases and 3 bases, there was a span of 11 bases. The CDR3 covers 14 residues.

The chain recombines TRBV27 with TRBJ2-1; no firm D call. V shed 2 bases and J shed 7 bases, with 9 bases lying between them. The CDR3 has 13 residues. Germline CDR1 and CDR2: MNHEY and SMNVEV (reference sequence). For the CDR3, the DNA is TGTGCCAGCAGTTTAGATCGGTTTAATGAGCAGTTCTTC. It codes for CASSLDRFNEQFF.

The rearrangement links TRBV7-8 to TRBJ2-3, with 7 bases fitting TRBD2. Per the germline V gene, CDR1 is SGHVS and CDR2 is FQNEAQ. The CDR3 contains 17 residues. Losses at the gene ends were 4 bases for V and 3 bases for J; bases not matched to a gene: 13. The CDR3 bases are TGTGCCAGCAGCTCCCCCTCGGACGGGGGGATAACAGATACGCAGTATTTT. It translates to CASSSPSDGGITDTQYF.

J is TRBJ2-2 and V is TRBV19; D is uncertain. The germline V gene has CDR1 LNHDA and CDR2 SQIVND (reference sequence). This CDR3 has 14 residues. With 7 bases removed from V and 3 bases from J, the gap between germline ends came to 12 bases. CDR3 in DNA: TGTGCCAGTACCAGAAGCAGGTACACCGGGGAGCTGTTTTTT. This translates into CASTRSRYTGELFF.

V and J are TRBV7-6 and TRBJ2-6; either TRBD1 or TRBD2 may fit D (5 bases each). The CDR3 loop spans 17 amino acids. V was pared by 5 bases and J by 4 bases, with 18 bases between. Germline V gene lookup returns CDR1 SGHVS and CDR2 FNYEAQ. The CDR3, as DNA: TGTGCCAGCAGCCCTGGGCCGAGGGGATCCGGGGCCAACGTCCTGACTTTC. It yields the protein CASSPGPRGSGANVLTF.

V gene TRBV7-9 combines with J gene TRBJ2-1; perhaps D is TRBD1 or TRBD2 (6 bases each). The CDR3 extends over 16 amino acids. The V and J ends lost 1 base and 7 bases respectively, with 17 bases between them. Germline CDR1 SEHNR, CDR2 FQNEAQ (reference sequence). CDR3 region: CASSLGMRGGRNEQFF. CDR3 nucleotide sequence: TGTGCCAGCAGCTTAGGGATGAGAGGGGGGAGAAATGAGCAGTTCTTC. The full variable domain, with the rest looked up from reference TRBV7-9 and TRBJ2-1, is DTGVSQNPRHKITKRGQNVTFRCDPISEHNRLYWYRQTLGQGPEFLTYFQNEAQLEKSRLLSDRFSAERPKGSFSTLEIQRTEQGDSAMYLCASSLGMRGGRNEQFFGPGTRLTVL.

The chain is built from TRBV4-3 and TRBJ2-6; D gene ambiguous. CDR1 is LGHNA, CDR2 YSLEER, per germline. Trimming removed 3 bases at V and 1 base at J, with 10 bases between. This CDR3 has 16 residues. CDR3 in amino acids: CASSHGLGSGANVLTF. CDR3 DNA: TGCGCCAGCAGCCACGGCCTGGGGTCTGGGGCCAACGTCCTGACTTTC.

The chain couples TRBV5-1 to TRBJ2-5; D may be TRBD1 (6 bases). Germline V gene sequence: CDR1 SGHRS, CDR2 YFSETQ. This CDR3 contains 13 residues. Trimming cost V 0 bases and J 6 bases, with 9 bases left between them. The CDR3 DNA follows: TGCGCCAGCAGCTTGGAGGGACACCAGACCCAGTACTTC. It translates to CASSLEGHQTQYF. Full variable domain (rest looked up from reference TRBV5-1 and TRBJ2-5): KAGVTQTPRYLIKTRGQQVTLSCSPISGHRSVSWYQQTPGQGLQFLFEYFSETQRNKGNFPGRFSGRQFSNSRSEMNVSTLELGDSALYLCASSLEGHQTQYFGPGTRLLVL.

The chain joins TRBV29-1 to TRBJ2-3; D might be TRBD1 (6 bases). Germline values: CDR1 SQVTM, CDR2 ANQGSEA. V was pared by 3 bases and J by 3 bases, with 13 bases between. The CDR3 spans 14 residues. CDR3 sequence: CSVDAGDLTDTQYF. The CDR3 region has the DNA TGCAGCGTTGACGCAGGGGACCTGACAGATACGCAGTATTTT.

The chain couples TRBV7-2 to TRBJ2-1; D is ambiguous. Germline V lookup: CDR1 SGHTA, CDR2 FQGNSA. CDR3 length: 17 amino acids. Trimming shortened V by 4 bases and J by 0 bases, and 16 bases separated the two germline ends. The CDR3 DNA reads as TGTGCCAGCAGCTCCCGCCCCCGGTTGAGCTCCTACAATGAGCAGTTCTTC. It specifies CASSSRPRLSSYNEQFF.

The genes are TRBV19 and TRBJ1-2; D remains ambiguous. This CDR3 comprises 12 residues. The V and J ends lost 5 bases and 3 bases respectively, with 7 bases between them. CDR1 and CDR2 (germline): LNHDA, SQIVND (reference sequence). CDR3 in DNA: TGTGCCAGTAGTCGATTGGACTATGGCTACACCTTC. It specifies CASSRLDYGYTF.

This chain connects TRBV19 to TRBJ2-5; D remains unclear. CDR1 is LNHDA, CDR2 SQIVND, per germline (reference sequence). The length of the CDR3 is 12 residues. V lost 8 bases, J lost 5 bases, and 12 bases lay in between. The CDR3 nucleotides read TGTGCCAGTCGTGACGGAGTTGAGACCCAGTACTTC. It is translated as CASRDGVETQYF.

The genes are TRBV11-3 and TRBJ1-1; D may be TRBD1 (5 bases). Germline values: CDR1 SGHNT, CDR2 YENEEA. The CDR3 has 13 amino acids. V lost 5 bases, J lost 7 bases, and 14 bases lay in between. CDR3 sequence reads: CASSPGGGGEAFF. The DNA for the CDR3 is TGTGCCAGCAGCCCTGGCGGGGGGGGTGAAGCTTTCTTT.

The V gene is TRBV9, the J gene TRBJ2-5; no definite D call. The CDR3 contains 12 residues. Trimming took off 1 base at V and 5 bases at J, with 6 bases between the two ends. Germline CDR1 is SGDLS and CDR2 is YYNGEE. The CDR3 DNA is TGTGCCAGCAGCGTAAGTGGGGAGACCCAGTACTTC. Protein product: CASSVSGETQYF.

The chain links TRBV18 to TRBJ2-1; 12 bases are a match to TRBD2. The CDR3 is 16 amino acids. Germline lookup yields CDR1 KGHSH and CDR2 LQKENI. J gave up 7 bases and V 3 bases, and 7 bases lay outside the gene matches. CDR3 DNA: TGTGCCAGCTCACCGTCGACTAGCGGGAGTTTTAATGAGCAGTTCTTC. Protein product: CASSPSTSGSFNEQFF.

This chain links TRBV9 with TRBJ1-2, with TRBD1 identical over 8 bases. This CDR3 spans 14 amino acids. V lost 3 bases and J lost 3; bases outside the gene matches: 4. Germline CDR1 is SGDLS and CDR2 is YYNGEE. Here the CDR3 reads CASSAGQGYYGYTF. CDR3 nucleotide sequence: TGTGCCAGCAGCGCAGGACAGGGCTACTATGGCTACACCTTC. Supplemented by reference TRBV9 and TRBJ1-2, the full variable domain reads DSGVTQTPKHLITATGQRVTLRCSPRSGDLSVYWYQQSLDQGLQFLIQYYNGEERAKGNILERFSAQQFPDLHSELNLSSLELGDSALYFCASSAGQGYYGYTFGSGTRLTVV.

The V and J genes are TRBV2 and TRBJ2-7; 10 bases line up with TRBD1. This CDR3 comprises 16 residues. V was clipped by 9 bases and J by 6 bases; unmatched bases: 17. The germline V gene encodes CDR1 SNHLY and CDR2 FYNNEI. CDR3 loop: CARGQGVPRNGIEQYF. The CDR3 nucleotides read TGTGCCAGAGGACAGGGGGTTCCTCGAAACGGGATCGAGCAGTACTTC.

J is TRBJ2-2 and V is TRBV27, with D possibly TRBD2 on 6 matching bases. The CDR3 is made up of 15 amino acids. V was trimmed by 7 bases and J by 6 bases, leaving 18 bases between them. Per germline, CDR1 MNHEY and CDR2 SMNVEV (reference sequence). The CDR3 DNA reads TGTGCCAGCAAGGTGCGGGACTCCCTGGCCGGGGAGCTGTTTTTT. Protein: CASKVRDSLAGELFF.

The V and J genes are TRBV18 and TRBJ1-1; D gene uncertain. Germline CDR1 KGHSH, CDR2 LQKENI. Trimming removed 2 bases at V and 1 base at J, with 11 bases between. The CDR3 has 15 residues. CDR3 loop: CASSPSLGWNTEAFF. DNA for the CDR3: TGTGCCAGCTCACCATCATTAGGATGGAACACTGAAGCTTTCTTT. The variable domain in full, with the rest retrieved from reference TRBV18 and TRBJ1-1, is NAGVMQNPRHLVRRRGQEARLRCSPMKGHSHVYWYRQLPEEGLKFMVYLQKENIIDESGMPKERFSAEFPKEGPSILRIQQVVRGDSAAYFCASSPSLGWNTEAFFGQGTRLTVV.

This sequence joins TRBV5-4 and TRBJ2-2; the D call may be TRBD1 or TRBD2 (5 bases each). The V gene's germline CDR1 is SGHNT and CDR2 YYREEE (reference sequence). V lost 4 bases, J lost 4 bases, and 17 bases lay in between. The CDR3 is made up of 16 amino acids. CDR3 nucleotide sequence: TGTGCCAGCAGCCCGCCGGCACAGGCGGGCACCGGGGAGCTGTTTTTT. Protein product: CASSPPAQAGTGELFF.

J is TRBJ2-7 and V is TRBV28, with D unresolved. The CDR3 is 12 residues long. V was shortened by 2 bases and J by 3 bases, with 5 bases between the two germline ends. Germline CDR1 and CDR2: MDHEN and SYDVKM. CDR3 DNA: TGTGCCAGCAGTTTAGGAAGCTACGAGCAGTACTTC. Amino acids: CASSLGSYEQYF.

The chain employs TRBV9 and TRBJ2-3, with 9 bases aligning to TRBD2. V shed 3 bases, J shed 3 bases, and the junction held 5 bases outside the gene matches. The CDR3 contains 15 residues. Germline CDR1 and CDR2: SGDLS and YYNGEE. CDR3 coding DNA: TGTGCCAGCAGCGAGGGTAGCGGGAGAACAGATACGCAGTATTTT. This encodes CASSEGSGRTDTQYF.

The chain employs TRBV28 and TRBJ1-6; D is uncertain. The ends were cut back, 4 bases at V and 13 bases at J, with 14 bases in the middle. The CDR3 length is 13 residues. The germline V gene encodes CDR1 MDHEN and CDR2 SYDVKM. The CDR3 sequence: CASSSPGRRPLHF. The DNA for the CDR3 is TGTGCCAGCAGTTCTCCCGGTCGCCGGCCCCTCCACTTT.